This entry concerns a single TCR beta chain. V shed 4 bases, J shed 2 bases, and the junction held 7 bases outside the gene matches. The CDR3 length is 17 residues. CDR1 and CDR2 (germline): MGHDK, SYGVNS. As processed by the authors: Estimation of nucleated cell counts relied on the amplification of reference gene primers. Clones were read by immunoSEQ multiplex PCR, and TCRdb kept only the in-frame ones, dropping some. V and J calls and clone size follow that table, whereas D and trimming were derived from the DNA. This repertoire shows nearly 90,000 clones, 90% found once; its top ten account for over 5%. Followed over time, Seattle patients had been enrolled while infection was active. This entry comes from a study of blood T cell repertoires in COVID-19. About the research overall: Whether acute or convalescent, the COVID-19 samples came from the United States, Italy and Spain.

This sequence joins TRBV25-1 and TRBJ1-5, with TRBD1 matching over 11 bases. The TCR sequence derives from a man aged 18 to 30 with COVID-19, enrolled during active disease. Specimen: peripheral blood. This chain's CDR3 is CASSGGTGGKGNQPQHF. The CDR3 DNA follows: TGTGCCAGCAGTGGTGGGACAGGGGGTAAGGGCAATCAGCCCCAGCATTTT.